The 9 T cell receptor beta chains reported below all come from one sample, sequenced in a study of T cell responses to AZD1222 COVID-19 vaccine. Sequencing used immunoSEQ multiplex PCR; TCRdb keeps in-frame clones, though not all of them. This table holds around 110,000 clones, about 90% found once. The sample consisted of peripheral blood, taken on day 0 of AZD1222 vaccination. The receptors were sampled from an adult in good health.

The gene calls are TRBV27 and TRBJ2-5; D is uncertain. The V end was cut by 5 bases, the J end by 4 bases, with 5 bases between. Germline V gene sequence: CDR1 MNHEY, CDR2 SMNVEV (reference sequence). The CDR3 length is 11 residues. The CDR3: CASSSRETQYF. The CDR3 DNA sequence: TGTGCCAGCAGTAGCCGAGAGACCCAGTACTTC.

In its sample, this clone ranks as medium-sized (0.01 to 0.1%). V gene TRBV9 combines with J gene TRBJ2-7, with 7 bases aligning to TRBD2. Trimming removed 0 bases from V and 4 bases from J; junction bases left unmatched: 10. Germline values: CDR1 SGDLS, CDR2 YYNGEE. The CDR3 spans 16 residues. CDR3 sequence (DNA): TGTGCCAGCAGCGTAGAAGCTAGCGGCGATAGGTACGAGCAGTACTTC. This translates into CASSVEASGDRYEQYF.

V is TRBV29-1 and J is TRBJ1-3; TRBD1 agrees at 10 bases. V shed 5 bases, J shed 13 bases, and the junction held 5 bases outside the gene matches. Germline CDR1 is SQVTM and CDR2 is ANQGSEA. The CDR3 totals 11 residues. CDR3 protein: CSVLWTGGIYF. The DNA for the CDR3 is TGCAGCGTTCTGTGGACAGGGGGAATATATTTT.

The chain combines TRBV5-1 with TRBJ2-3; unclear D gene. V gave up 4 bases and J gave up 0 bases, with 9 bases separating them. Per the germline V gene, CDR1 is SGHRS and CDR2 is YFSETQ. The CDR3 is made up of 14 amino acids. Here the CDR3 DNA reads TGCGCCAGCAGCATAAGAGTTAGCACAGATACGCAGTATTTT. Its translation is CASSIRVSTDTQYF.

The chain is built from TRBV28 and TRBJ1-5, with D possibly being TRBD1 (6 bases). From germline, CDR1 is MDHEN and CDR2 SYDVKM. The length of the CDR3 is 14 residues. V lost 6 bases and J 5 bases, leaving 14 bases between the germline ends. The CDR3 here is CASSVNRAHQPQHF. The DNA for the CDR3 is TGTGCCAGCAGCGTAAACAGGGCCCATCAGCCCCAGCATTTT. Supplemented by reference TRBV28 and TRBJ1-5, the full variable domain reads DVKVTQSSRYLVKRTGEKVFLECVQDMDHENMFWYRQDPGLGLRLIYFSYDVKMKEKGDIPEGYSVSREKKERFSLILESASTNQTSMYLCASSVNRAHQPQHFGDGTRLSIL.

The V and J genes are TRBV5-1 and TRBJ2-7; TRBD1 is a possible D gene (5 bases). CDR3 size: 15 residues. CDR1 SGHRS and CDR2 YFSETQ come from the germline V gene. Trimming cost V 2 bases and J 1 base, with 13 bases left between them. In DNA form, the CDR3 reads TGCGCCAGCAGCTTACAGACAGTTAAATCCTACGAGCAGTACTTC. It encodes CASSLQTVKSYEQYF. The full variable domain, with the rest looked up from reference TRBV5-1 and TRBJ2-7, is KAGVTQTPRYLIKTRGQQVTLSCSPISGHRSVSWYQQTPGQGLQFLFEYFSETQRNKGNFPGRFSGRQFSNSRSEMNVSTLELGDSALYLCASSLQTVKSYEQYFGPGTRLTVT.

The CDR3 sequence: CASSLAMGSSYEQYF. Here the CDR3 DNA reads TGTGCCAGCAGCTTAGCGATGGGATCCTCCTACGAGCAGTACTTC. The rearrangement uses TRBV7-2 and TRBJ2-7, with D unresolved. V dropped 0 bases and J dropped 0 bases, with 9 bases sitting between them. Per germline, CDR1 SGHTA and CDR2 FQGNSA. The CDR3 covers 15 residues.

The chain recombines TRBV30 with TRBJ2-1; no clear D gene. Deletions cut 0 bases from V and 5 bases from J, with 11 bases between. This CDR3 contains 14 residues. The germline gives CDR1 GTSNPN, CDR2 SVGIG (reference sequence). CDR3 nucleotide sequence: TGTGCCTGGAGTGTACGCGGTCTCCACAATGAGCAGTTCTTC. Protein sequence: CAWSVRGLHNEQFF.

J is TRBJ2-1 and V is TRBV3-1 (or the pseudogene TRBV3-2); the match to TRBD2 covers 9 bases. This CDR3 has 15 amino acids. Germline V gene lookup returns CDR1 LGHDT and CDR2 YNNKEL (reference sequence). Losses at the gene ends were 1 base for V and 6 bases for J; bases not matched to a gene: 4. The CDR3 sequence: CASSQGAGGGNEQFF. CDR3 nucleotide sequence: TGTGCCAGCAGCCAAGGGGCGGGAGGGGGCAATGAGCAGTTCTTC.